The rows below give T cell receptor beta chains drawn from one sample of a study of cytomegalovirus exposure and HLA in healthy donors. Method: immunoSEQ multiplex PCR; TCRdb's copy keeps in-frame clones and lacks some. This sample has around 190,000 clones, with 81% found just once. The specimen sequenced was PBMCs. The receptors derive from a man in his forties or fifties in good health and CMV-seropositive. Each CDR3 is given without its conserved first and last residue. Size values are once, few and many counts, or a class for expanded clones, and some rows have none.

.	TRBJ1-5	TRBV27	ASKPGYSNQPQH
.	TRBJ2-2	TRBV5-4	ASSLELTGELF
.	TRBJ2-1	TRBV9	ASSPGTLSYNEQF
.	TRBJ1-2	TRBV11-2	AASRGPNYGYT
.	TRBJ2-7	TRBV9	ASSVGQVGAPYEQY
.	TRBJ1-5	TRBV5-4	ASSLRQGRQPQH
.	TRBJ1-4	TRBV5-5	ASSWRQGFNEKLF
.	TRBJ1-3	TRBV5-4	ASSASTGRHSGNTIY
.	TRBJ1-2	TRBV19	ASSIRDRGVNYGYT
few	TRBJ2-2	TRBV5-1	ASSSQGAGGELF
few	TRBJ1-1	TRBV2	ASSPGPNTEAF
.	TRBJ2-2	TRBV7-3	ASRPPGGANGELF
few	TRBJ1-4	TRBV4-1	ASSQTTGTGGEKLF
few	TRBJ1-1	TRBV6-6	ASTGLGGHNTEAF
few	TRBJ2-7	TRBV7-2	ASSLAGQGYEQY
once	TRBJ1-1	TRBV6-1	ASSRGDTEAF
.	TRBJ2-7	TRBV29-1	SAATQGVEQY
.	TRBJ2-2	TRBV9	ASRANREECDTGELF
.	TRBJ1-4	TRBV4-1	ASSQEAEANEKLF
.	TRBJ2-5	TRBV2	ASTGGPVETQY
.	TRBJ2-2	TRBV6-6	ASSEGDNTGELF
.	TRBJ1-1	TRBV27	ASSSPDRGAMNTEAF
.	TRBJ2-3	TRBV9	ASSVRGADTQY